This T cell receptor beta chain was captured in a study of shared clonotypes between healthy human individuals. The CDR3 consists of 12 residues. The method was immunoSEQ multiplex PCR; TCRdb's version includes in-frame clones alone and lacks a portion of them. The sample holds about 1.4 million clones; roughly 97% are singletons and the top ten take approximately 1%. Sequencing was carried out using naive CD4+ T cells sorted from blood. The subset here: CD45RA+ positively selected. The receptor comes from a young man in good health. This sequence joins TRBV21-1 and TRBJ2-7; the D call TRBD2 from the table was never checked on the DNA. TRBV21-1 is listed as a pseudogene. In nucleotides, the CDR3 is TGTGCCAGCAGCAATGCGATACTTGGGCAGTACTTC. It is translated as CASSNAILGQYF.